Only a few counts were recorded for the clone carrying this TCR beta chain. This entry belongs to a study of blood T cell repertoires in COVID-19. Study-wide background: The study drew acute and convalescent COVID-19 samples from the United States, Italy and Spain.

Clones were sequenced by immunoSEQ multiplex PCR, and TCRdb holds only the in-frame ones, with some missing. The sample shows approximately 200,000 clones, about 90% of them seen only once. The germline V gene has CDR1 SQVTM and CDR2 ANQGSEA. The V segment lost 5 bases and the J segment 7 bases; nucleotides outside the gene matches: 14. The CDR3 contains 15 residues. The rearrangement links TRBV29-1 to TRBJ2-1; 7 positions agree with TRBD2. Sequencing was carried out using peripheral blood. The sequence derives from a man aged 25 to 40 with COVID-19, enrolled during active disease. This CDR3 reads CSVLGGRALGNEQFF. The DNA for the CDR3 is TGCAGCGTTCTCGGTGGGAGGGCCCTTGGGAATGAGCAGTTCTTC.